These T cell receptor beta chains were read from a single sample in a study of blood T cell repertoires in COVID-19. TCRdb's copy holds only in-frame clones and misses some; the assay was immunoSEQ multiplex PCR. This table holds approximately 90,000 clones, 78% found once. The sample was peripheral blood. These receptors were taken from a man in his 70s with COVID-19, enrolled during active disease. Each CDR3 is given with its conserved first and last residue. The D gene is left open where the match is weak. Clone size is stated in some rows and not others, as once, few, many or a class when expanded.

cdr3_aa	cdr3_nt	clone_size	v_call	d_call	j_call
CAWTPLWNTEAFF	TGTGCCTGGACCCCTCTCTGGAACACTGAAGCTTTCTTT	many	TRBV30	.	TRBJ1-1
CASSIGQEVYEQYF	TGTGCCAGTAGTATAGGACAGGAGGTATACGAGCAGTACTTC	.	TRBV19	.	TRBJ2-7
CASGLDSYNEQFF	TGTGCTAGTGGTTTGGACAGCTACAATGAGCAGTTCTTC	.	TRBV12-5	.	TRBJ2-1
CASSQQDRASNQPQHF	TGCGCCAGCAGCCAACAAGACAGGGCGAGCAATCAGCCCCAGCATTTT	.	TRBV4-1	TRBD1	TRBJ1-5
CASTQEGSGGPQETQYF	TGTGCCAGCACCCAGGAGGGTAGCGGGGGTCCCCAAGAGACCCAGTACTTC	.	TRBV13	TRBD2	TRBJ2-5
CASSYPQGNQPQHF	TGTGCCAGCAGTTATCCTCAGGGAAATCAGCCCCAGCATTTT	many	TRBV28	.	TRBJ1-5
CASSLGTGGDLPEAFF	TGTGCCAGCAGCTTGGGGACAGGGGGCGATTTGCCTGAAGCTTTCTTT	.	TRBV11-3	TRBD1	TRBJ1-1
CASTLGRVITEAFF	TGTGCCAGTACCCTGGGCAGGGTCATCACTGAAGCTTTCTTT	.	TRBV19	.	TRBJ1-1
CATSEPQGANYGYTF	TGTGCCACCAGTGAACCACAGGGGGCTAACTATGGCTACACCTTC	.	TRBV24-1	TRBD1	TRBJ1-2
CASSQVNRGYGYTF	TGCGCCAGCAGCCAAGTTAACAGGGGGTATGGCTACACCTTC	.	TRBV4-3	TRBD1	TRBJ1-2
CASSYGRTGRETQYF	TGTGCCAGCAGTTACGGACGGACAGGGCGGGAGACCCAGTACTTC	.	TRBV6-6	TRBD1	TRBJ2-5
CASSVGLAGVHNEQFF	TGCGCCAGCAGCGTCGGACTAGCGGGGGTCCACAATGAGCAGTTCTTC	.	TRBV5-1	TRBD2	TRBJ2-1
CASSLAGVKTQYF	TGTGCCAGCAGTCTGGCCGGGGTGAAGACCCAGTACTTC	.	TRBV7-9	.	TRBJ2-5
CASSFYLNTEAFF	TGTGCCAGCAGCTTCTATCTGAACACTGAAGCTTTCTTT	.	TRBV5-6	.	TRBJ1-1
CASRSGGSGSGNTIYF	TGTGCCAGCAGAAGTGGGGGCTCGGGATCTGGAAACACCATATATTTT	.	TRBV7-8	.	TRBJ1-3
CASSFQGATDTQYF	TGTGCCAGCAGTTTTCAGGGGGCCACAGATACGCAGTATTTT	.	TRBV28	TRBD1	TRBJ2-3
CASSFQTRTEATQYF	TGTGCCAGCAGCTTCCAAACTCGGACTGAAGCGACCCAGTACTTC	.	TRBV3-1/TRBV3-2	.	TRBJ2-5
CASSGDRNYNSPLHF	TGTGCCAGCAGTGGGGACAGGAACTATAATTCACCCCTCCACTTT	.	TRBV2	TRBD1	TRBJ1-6
CASSLLVGAGVGGYTF	TGTGCCAGCAGTTTATTGGTGGGGGCGGGGGTTGGTGGCTACACCTTC	few	TRBV28	.	TRBJ1-2
CASSHDRGQASPLHF	TGTGCCAGCAGCCACGACAGGGGGCAGGCTTCACCCCTCCACTTT	.	TRBV5-4	TRBD1	TRBJ1-6
CASSKQGAREYGYTF	TGTGCCAGCAGTAAACAGGGGGCGCGAGAATATGGCTACACCTTC	.	TRBV28	TRBD1	TRBJ1-2
CASSHDTGYQETQYF	TGTGCCAGCAGCCACGACACAGGATACCAAGAGACCCAGTACTTC	.	TRBV7-6	.	TRBJ2-5
CASSIRGTDYGYTF	TGTGCCAGCAGCATCAGGGGGACAGACTATGGCTACACCTTC	.	TRBV6-5	TRBD1	TRBJ1-2
CASSQGGTTNEKLFF	TGTGCCAGCAGTCAGGGGGGTACAACTAATGAAAAACTGTTTTTT	.	TRBV28	TRBD1	TRBJ1-4
CASSRGGRITDTQYF	TGTGCCAGCAGTAGGGGCGGGAGGATCACAGATACGCAGTATTTT	.	TRBV2	TRBD2	TRBJ2-3
CASSFLGAGDEQFF	TGTGCCAGCAGTTTCCTGGGGGCTGGGGATGAGCAGTTCTTC	few	TRBV27	.	TRBJ2-1
CASSLSGANTGELFF	TGTGCCAGCAGTTTATCAGGGGCAAACACCGGGGAGCTGTTTTTT	.	TRBV28	.	TRBJ2-2
CASSQRGDTDTQYF	TGTGCCAGCAGCCAGCGGGGGGACACAGATACGCAGTATTTT	.	TRBV7-9	TRBD2	TRBJ2-3
CASSFQGSTGELFF	TGTGCCAGCAGCTTCCAGGGCTCCACCGGGGAGCTGTTTTTT	.	TRBV7-2	.	TRBJ2-2
CARSLEAGINYGYTF	TGTGCCAGAAGCTTAGAGGCAGGGATTAACTATGGCTACACCTTC	few	TRBV7-5	.	TRBJ1-2
CASSTWTGGYGYTF	TGTGCCAGCAGCACCTGGACAGGGGGGTATGGCTACACCTTC	.	TRBV7-2	TRBD1	TRBJ1-2
CASRAWDRVNTEAFF	TGTGCCAGCAGAGCGTGGGACAGGGTGAACACTGAAGCTTTCTTT	once	TRBV7-2	TRBD1	TRBJ1-1